This entry describes one T cell receptor (beta chain). What it recognizes is unknown. This record comes from a study of T-cell reconstitution after alpha-beta-depleted transplantation in children. TCRbeta library preparation incorporated unique molecular identifiers. One entry per CDR3 protein results from TCRdb running MiXCR on the PCR reads. Here the sample spans about a million distinct CDR3 sequences, about 31% being singletons. Study conclusions and caveats: Once a year had passed after transplant, T-cell counts and diversity came mostly from newly produced T cells. After transplant, high TCRbeta diversity at day 60 in some patients arose from surviving recipient T cells and thymic progenitors. The study reportedly traced alpha-beta T cells about two months after transplant to several hundred expanded graft clones.

CDR3 length: 14 amino acids. Germline V gives CDR1 MNHEY, CDR2 SVGEGT. V gave up 5 bases and J gave up 2 bases, with 12 bases separating them. The J gene is TRBJ2-5, the V gene TRBV6-2 or TRBV6-3; D remains unclear. The TCR was taken from a boy under two years old who had a stem cell transplant for SCID, so the T cells may come from the graft donor. The material sequenced was PBMCs, mostly from graft donor cells, taken 360 days after TCRalphabeta/CD19-depleted stem cell transplant. CDR3 region: CASSPRRRQETQYF. The CDR3 nucleotides are TGTGCCAGCAGTCCAAGACGACGTCAAGAGACCCAGTACTTC.